Below are 8 T cell receptor beta chains sequenced from a single sample in a study of post-analysis software for immune sequencing data. What these receptors recognize is not known. The TCR beta cDNA libraries carried unique molecular identifiers. A single record per CDR3 protein comes from TCRdb applying MiXCR to the PCR reads. The profile shows more than 500,000 distinct CDR3 sequences, less than 40% of them singletons. Study observations and caveats: Comparison of patients with controls showed five or six TRBV segments more frequent in patients, TRBV5-6, TRBV5-1 and TRBV20-1 among them.

The specimen was blood. These receptors all stem from a girl aged 2-17 years with multiple sclerosis.

This clonotype was found a few times. This chain connects TRBV5-1 to TRBJ2-5; no firm D call. This CDR3 region has 14 residues. Germline V lookup: CDR1 SGHRS, CDR2 YFSETQ. Deletions cut 0 bases from V and 5 bases from J, with 11 bases between. CDR3 amino acids: CASSLGTAIETQYF. The CDR3 DNA follows: TGCGCCAGCAGCTTGGGAACTGCTATTGAGACCCAGTACTTC.

The gene calls are TRBV12-3 or TRBV12-4 and TRBJ1-1, with D possibly being TRBD1 (6 bases). V was pared by 6 bases and J by 1 base, with 15 bases between. The CDR3 extends over 15 amino acids. The CDR3 spells CASSSTGTPNTEAFF. CDR3 sequence (DNA): TGTGCCAGCAGCTCGACCGGGACACCGAACACTGAAGCTTTCTTT.

Written as DNA, the CDR3 is TGTGCCAGCAGTGGACAGGGATCAGATACGCAGTATTTT. Amino acid sequence: CASSGQGSDTQYF. The gene calls are TRBV6-4 and TRBJ2-3; TRBD1 aligns across 7 bases. J lost 4 bases, V lost 4 bases, and 2 bases had no gene match. Germline CDR1 is MRHNA and CDR2 is SNTAGT. The CDR3 loop spans 13 amino acids.

This clonotype was picked up a small number of times. This chain connects TRBV20-1 to TRBJ2-1, with 13 bases aligning to TRBD2. The J call is uncertain, as TRBJ2-7 better fits the DNA end. CDR3 length equals 15 residues. Germline assignment: CDR1 DFQATT and CDR2 SNEGSKA (reference sequence). In DNA form, the CDR3 reads TGCAGTGCCAACGGACTAGCGGGGGTCTACAATGAGCAGTACTTC. This gives the protein CSANGLAGVYNEQYF.

The chain joins TRBV6-5 to TRBJ2-5, with D possibly matching TRBD1 (6 bases). There are 15 residues in the CDR3. Between the trimmed V and J ends, which lost 0 bases and 4 bases, there was a span of 12 bases. Germline assignment: CDR1 MNHEY and CDR2 SVGAGI. In DNA, the CDR3 is TGTGCCAGCAGTTACTCGGAGGTACAGGGAGAGACCCAGTACTTC. Translation: CASSYSEVQGETQYF.

J is TRBJ2-1 and V is TRBV28, with TRBD2 matching over 8 bases. Germline trimming cut 8 bases from V and 0 bases from J; bases unmatched to any gene: 9. Germline V lookup: CDR1 MDHEN, CDR2 SYDVKM. This CDR3 is 16 amino acids long. The CDR3 region is CASWPSGRSSYNEQFF. CDR3 nucleotides: TGTGCCAGCTGGCCTAGCGGGCGGAGCTCCTACAATGAGCAGTTCTTC.

This clonotype was observed a handful of times. The chain joins TRBV27 to TRBJ2-5; 8 bases align to TRBD2. Looked up from germline, CDR1 is MNHEY and CDR2 is SMNVEV (reference sequence). The CDR3 sequence is 13 residues long. Losses at the gene ends were 3 bases for V and 4 bases for J; bases not matched to a gene: 1. CDR3 bases: TGTGCCAGCAGTTTCACTAGCGGAGAGACCCAGTACTTC. Encoded protein: CASSFTSGETQYF.

At least ten counts were recorded for this clonotype. The chain combines TRBV20-1 with TRBJ2-7; 9 positions match TRBD2. The CDR3 runs to 15 residues. CDR1 is DFQATT, CDR2 SNEGSKA, per germline (reference sequence). The ends lost 5 bases at V and 3 bases at J; junction bases unmatched: 11. The CDR3 sequence is CSALPTSGGYYEQYF. DNA for the CDR3: TGCAGTGCTTTACCCACGAGCGGGGGGTACTACGAGCAGTACTTC.